This T cell receptor beta chain was recorded in a study of T cell responses to AZD1222 COVID-19 vaccine. Assay used: immunoSEQ multiplex PCR; TCRdb lists only in-frame clones, some missing. The table lists over 120,000 clones, 93% of them singletons, with over 7.5% in the top ten. The CDR3 runs 13 residues. Germline V gene data show CDR1 as SGHDT and CDR2 as YYEEEE. V was cut by 0 bases and J by 6 bases, with 7 bases left in between. The rearrangement joins TRBV5-6 to TRBJ2-4; D remains unclear. This clonotype was sampled from an adult in good health. Sample: peripheral blood, taken on day 0 of AZD1222 vaccination. CDR3 residues: CASSLAYPNIQYF. In DNA form, the CDR3 reads TGTGCCAGCAGCTTGGCCTATCCAAACATTCAGTACTTC.